This is a list of T cell receptor beta chains from one sample in a study of blood T cell repertoires in COVID-19. Using immunoSEQ multiplex PCR, the repertoire was profiled, and TCRdb retains in-frame clones only, with some absent. This sample yields roughly 240,000 clones, of which 85% to 90% are seen a single time; less than 4.5% belongs to the top ten. Sequencing used peripheral blood. Receptors originate from a man in his late teens or twenties with active or convalescent COVID-19. CDR3s include the opening cysteine and the closing phenylalanine or tryptophan. D genes are given only for firm matches. A row's size may be missing; if present it is once, few, many or a size class.

>.|TRBD2|TRBV10-3|TRBJ2-7
CAISEFMASGGAQGSYEQYF
TGTGCCATCAGTGAGTTTATGGCTAGCGGGGGGGCGCAAGGGTCCTACGAGCAGTACTTC
>few|TRBD1|TRBV19|TRBJ2-7
CASSPGQGLDEQYF
TGTGCCAGTTCCCCGGGACAGGGGTTGGACGAGCAGTACTTC
>.|.|TRBV9|TRBJ2-7
CASSVEQGYEQYF
TGTGCCAGCAGCGTAGAACAGGGCTACGAGCAGTACTTC
>.|.|TRBV21-1|TRBJ2-7
CASSTQGQGSPFYEQYF
TGTGCCAGCAGCACCCAAGGGCAGGGGTCACCTTTCTACGAGCAGTACTTC
>.|.|TRBV4-2|TRBJ2-7
CASSQVSGENYEQYF
TGTGCCAGCAGCCAAGTATCGGGGGAAAACTACGAGCAGTACTTC
>.|.|TRBV11-2|TRBJ1-6
CASSLDFGGLAENSPLHF
TGTGCCAGCAGCTTAGATTTTGGCGGTTTGGCCGAGAATTCACCCCTCCACTTT
>.|.|TRBV11-2|TRBJ1-6
CASSLERGSPLHF
TGTGCCAGCAGCTTAGAAAGGGGCTCACCCCTCCACTTT
>once|.|TRBV7-2|TRBJ2-5
CASSPLTGETQYF
TGTGCCAGCAGCCCACTAACAGGGGAGACCCAGTACTTC
>.|.|TRBV28|TRBJ2-7
CASSRGSLYEQYF
TGTGCCAGCAGTCGAGGCAGCCTCTACGAGCAGTACTTC
>once|.|TRBV2|TRBJ1-6
CASRGGSGSPLHF
TGTGCCAGCCGCGGAGGGTCGGGATCACCCCTCCACTTT
>.|.|TRBV19|TRBJ2-1
CASSISQGLHNEQFF
TGTGCCAGTAGTATTAGCCAGGGGCTACACAATGAGCAGTTCTTC
>many|TRBD1|TRBV5-1|TRBJ1-6
CASSVGQSAGSYNSPLHF
TGCGCCAGCAGCGTGGGACAGAGCGCGGGGTCCTATAATTCACCCCTCCACTTT
>.|TRBD2|TRBV5-1|TRBJ2-3
CASSLGTTSGGDTQYF
TGCGCCAGCAGCTTGGGTACGACTAGCGGAGGCGATACGCAGTATTTT
>few|.|TRBV29-1|TRBJ2-7
CSVGGPSYEQYF
TGCAGCGTCGGGGGGCCCTCCTACGAGCAGTACTTC
>.|TRBD1|TRBV6-5|TRBJ1-1
CASSYRQGAGNTEAFF
TGTGCCAGCAGTTATAGACAGGGGGCTGGTAACACTGAAGCTTTCTTT
>.|TRBD2|TRBV5-1|TRBJ2-3
CASSSIAGVPDTQYF
TGCGCCAGCAGCTCAATAGCGGGAGTCCCGGATACGCAGTATTTT
>few|.|TRBV4-3|TRBJ2-1
CASSQDFLSNEQFF
TGCGCCAGCAGCCAAGATTTCCTATCCAATGAGCAGTTCTTC
>.|.|TRBV7-9|TRBJ2-5
CASSPQGPGETQYF
TGTGCCAGCAGCCCCCAGGGCCCCGGGGAGACCCAGTACTTC
>.|.|TRBV6-5|TRBJ2-4
CASSYSGLAKNIQYF
TGTGCCAGCAGTTATAGTGGGCTAGCCAAAAACATTCAGTACTTC
>.|.|TRBV28|TRBJ2-2
CASSPTGGFTGELFF
TGTGCCAGCAGCCCGACAGGCGGCTTTACCGGGGAGCTGTTTTTT
>.|.|TRBV25-1|TRBJ1-1
CASNQGNTEAFF
TGTGCCAGCAACCAGGGGAACACTGAAGCTTTCTTT
>.|TRBD1|TRBV14|TRBJ1-1
CASSQGGQGPGAFF
TGTGCCAGCAGCCAAGGAGGACAGGGGCCAGGGGCTTTCTTT
>few|.|TRBV6-1|TRBJ1-5
CASSEMSRGYNQPQHF
TGTGCCAGCAGTGAAATGTCTCGAGGCTACAATCAGCCCCAGCATTTT
>few|TRBD1|TRBV5-1|TRBJ2-1
CASSQINRGPYNEQFF
TGCGCCAGCAGCCAAATTAACAGGGGGCCCTACAATGAGCAGTTCTTC
>.|.|TRBV5-4|TRBJ1-1
CASGGTSTEAFF
TGTGCCAGCGGTGGTACATCGACTGAAGCTTTCTTT
>.|.|TRBV12-3/TRBV12-4|TRBJ1-2
CASSGTSNYGYTF
TGTGCCAGCAGTGGGACATCTAACTATGGCTACACCTTC
>.|TRBD2|TRBV12-5|TRBJ2-3
CASGLVLDGRSYTDTQYF
TGTGCTAGTGGTTTGGTACTGGACGGGAGGTCTTACACAGATACGCAGTATTTT
>.|.|TRBV24-1|TRBJ2-1
CATSDRTIYNEQFF
TGTGCCACCAGTGACCGGACTATTTACAATGAGCAGTTCTTC
>.|.|TRBV6-1|TRBJ1-3
CASSEIGRGNTIYF
TGTGCCAGCAGTGAAATTGGGAGAGGAAACACCATATATTTT
>.|TRBD2|TRBV4-2|TRBJ2-7
CASSQGAGAGYEQYF
TGTGCCAGCAGCCAAGGGGCGGGAGCAGGCTACGAGCAGTACTTC